This TCR beta chain was observed in a study of blood T cell repertoires in COVID-19. The Seattle site enrolled patients during active infection and followed them longitudinally. In the original analysis: Amplification with reference gene primers provided the estimates of nucleated cell counts. Measured with immunoSEQ multiplex PCR; TCRdb has only the in-frame clones, and not every one. From that table come the V and J calls and clone size; the DNA was used to work out D and trimming. This table has 220,000 or so clones, 80% to 95% appearing once. Source material: peripheral blood. The TCR was taken from a man between 60 and 70 years old with COVID-19, enrolled during active disease.

CDR3 sequence (DNA): TGTGCCAGGATATTCCTAAGGGGGGGCGCGGGCACAGATACGCAGTATTTT. Amino acid sequence: CARIFLRGGAGTDTQYF. The rearrangement joins TRBV21-1 to TRBJ2-3; no check of the table's D call, TRBD2, against the DNA was made. TRBV21-1 represents a pseudogene. The CDR3 is 17 amino acids.